Presented here are 24 T cell receptor beta chains from one specimen sequenced in a study of T cells in Graves' hyperthyroidism and ophthalmopathy (dated by TCRdb to the late 2010s). Library preparation used multiplex PCR. The sequencing machine was an Illumina HiSeq 2000. The TCR beta CDR3 regions were amplified from RNA transcripts. For the first round of RT-PCR on the TCR CDR3, the HTBI primer set was used together with the Qiagen OneStep RT-PCR kit. The raw public reads went through TCRdb reprocessing: fastp at Q25, MiXCR clone calling, in-frame beta chains kept. Entries that share a CDR3 protein sequence are merged under the most common genes and DNA. A total of about 520,000 distinct CDR3 sequences appear in this sample, about 24% of them only once. About 11% of the sample rests with the top ten. Sequencing was performed on blood. These receptors all stem from a woman aged 30 to 39 with Graves' ophthalmopathy.

The table lists this clonotype with many counts. The chain is built from TRBV19 and TRBJ1-5, with no clear D. The CDR3 is 13 residues long. The germline gives CDR1 LNHDA, CDR2 SQIVND (reference sequence). The V and J ends lost 8 bases and 2 bases respectively, with 10 bases between them. The CDR3 DNA sequence: TGTGCCAGTGGTCCTGGGGGCAATCAGCCCCAGCATTTT. Its translation is CASGPGGNQPQHF.

Ten or more counts support this clonotype. The chain has TRBV18 and TRBJ1-2; no firm D call. The CDR3 extends over 12 amino acids. Trimming stripped 2 bases from V and 8 bases from J, with 9 bases between. Looked up from germline, CDR1 is KGHSH and CDR2 is LQKENI. This CDR3 is CASSPGERGYTF. Here the CDR3 DNA reads TGTGCCAGCTCACCAGGGGAGCGGGGCTACACCTTC. Full variable domain (missing parts from reference TRBV18 and TRBJ1-2): NAGVMQNPRHLVRRRGQEARLRCSPMKGHSHVYWYRQLPEEGLKFMVYLQKENIIDESGMPKERFSAEFPKEGPSILRIQQVVRGDSAAYFCASSPGERGYTFGSGTRLTVV.

A few counts support this clonotype. The CDR3 reads CASSLRGVRGFGSPLHF. Written as DNA, the CDR3 is TGCGCCAGCAGCTTGCGAGGCGTCAGGGGATTCGGATCACCCCTCCACTTT. The chain has TRBV5-1 and TRBJ1-6, with D maybe TRBD1 (6 bases). Germline V gene lookup returns CDR1 SGHRS and CDR2 YFSETQ. V lost 1 base and J lost 10, with 21 bases in between. The CDR3 covers 17 residues. The complete variable domain, with remaining parts taken from reference TRBV5-1 and TRBJ1-6, reads KAGVTQTPRYLIKTRGQQVTLSCSPISGHRSVSWYQQTPGQGLQFLFEYFSETQRNKGNFPGRFSGRQFSNSRSEMNVSTLELGDSALYLCASSLRGVRGFGSPLHFGNGTRLTVT.

In this sample, this clonotype turned up many times. The chain couples TRBV28 to TRBJ1-5, with D maybe TRBD1 (5 bases). CDR1 MDHEN and CDR2 SYDVKM come from the germline V gene. Trimming left V 6 bases short and J 2 bases short, with 14 bases between. The CDR3 extends over 15 amino acids. The CDR3 nucleotides are TGTGCCAGCAGAACTCAGGGTTTGGGCAATCAGCCCCAGCATTTT. It is translated as CASRTQGLGNQPQHF. The full variable domain, rest sourced from reference TRBV28 and TRBJ1-5, is DVKVTQSSRYLVKRTGEKVFLECVQDMDHENMFWYRQDPGLGLRLIYFSYDVKMKEKGDIPEGYSVSREKKERFSLILESASTNQTSMYLCASRTQGLGNQPQHFGDGTRLSIL.

This clonotype came up many times. V and J are TRBV9 and TRBJ1-1; D is perhaps TRBD1 (5 bases). V lost 10 bases to trimming and J lost 4 bases, with 11 bases between them. CDR1 is SGDLS, CDR2 YYNGEE, per germline. The CDR3 runs 11 residues. CDR3 in DNA: TGTGCCTCAAATGGGGGCACTGAAGCTTTCTTT. Its protein product is CASNGGTEAFF.

This clonotype occurred a few times. This chain connects TRBV6-1 to TRBJ2-5; D perhaps matches TRBD2 (5 bases). The CDR3 has 12 amino acids. Trimming took off 4 bases at V and 4 bases at J, with 7 bases between the two ends. The germline V gene encodes CDR1 MNHNS and CDR2 SASEGT. The CDR3 coding sequence is TGTGCCAGCAGTGCTAGCCTAGAGACCCAGTACTTC. This sequence encodes CASSASLETQYF.

This clonotype has just a few counts. This sequence joins TRBV12-3 or TRBV12-4 and TRBJ2-7; 8 bases agree with TRBD2. There are 15 residues in the CDR3. The J segment lost 2 bases and the V segment lost 1 base, leaving 4 bases of the junction unmatched. CDR3 nucleotides: TGTGCCAGCAGTTTAGGCCCAGCGGGAGCCTACGAGCAGTACTTC. The encoded protein is CASSLGPAGAYEQYF.

This clonotype was observed at least ten times. CDR3 bases: TGTGCCTCCCGCTCCCAGACAGAGAGGGCTTTCTTT. The encoded protein is CASRSQTERAFF. The chain carries TRBV30 and TRBJ1-1; a possible D gene is TRBD1 (5 bases). Germline V lookup: CDR1 GTSNPN, CDR2 SVGIG (reference sequence). The length of the CDR3 is 12 residues. The V end was cut by 7 bases, the J end by 11 bases, with 20 bases between.

The chain carries TRBV20-1 and TRBJ1-6, with D perhaps matching TRBD1 (6 bases). The CDR3 loop spans 14 amino acids. The germline gives CDR1 DFQATT, CDR2 SNEGSKA (reference sequence). The V gene lost 4 bases and the J gene lost 11 bases, with 18 bases spanning the gap. The CDR3 here is CSAIEGGKVTPLHF. CDR3 sequence (DNA): TGCAGTGCTATAGAGGGGGGTAAGGTAACACCCCTCCACTTT.

The chain links TRBV30 to TRBJ2-5, with a weak D call TRBD2 (6 bases). In germline, CDR1 is GTSNPN, CDR2 SVGIG (reference sequence). Trimming pared 3 bases from V and 5 bases from J, leaving 10 bases between. There are 12 residues in the CDR3. The CDR3 loop is CAWREGVETQYF. The CDR3 nucleotides are TGTGCCTGGAGGGAGGGAGTGGAGACCCAGTACTTC.

The V call is TRBV24-1, the J call TRBJ1-2; tentative D call: TRBD1 (6 bases). The CDR3 has 17 residues. CDR1 is KGHDR, CDR2 SFDVKD, per germline. Deletions cut 5 bases from V and 4 bases from J, with 22 bases between. CDR3 DNA: TGTGCCACCAGTGTCGTCCGGGACACCCCTAATCCCTATGGCTACACCTTC. Protein product: CATSVVRDTPNPYGYTF.

This clonotype was picked up many times. This rearrangement joins TRBV28 to TRBJ1-3; D call uncertain. This CDR3 region has 13 residues. The V gene's germline CDR1 is MDHEN and CDR2 SYDVKM. V was shortened by 6 bases and J by 4 bases, with 10 bases between the two germline ends. The CDR3 sequence is CASRYQGGNTIYF. In nucleotides, the CDR3 is TGTGCCAGCAGGTATCAAGGAGGAAACACCATATATTTT.

Many counts were recorded for this clonotype. This chain links TRBV6-5 with TRBJ1-1; no clear D gene. Germline assignment: CDR1 MNHEY and CDR2 SVGAGI. V was pared by 2 bases and J by 6 bases, with 19 bases between. The length of the CDR3 is 16 residues. CDR3 bases: TGTGCCAGCAGTTACGTGGCAGCTCGGGTGGACGCTGAAGCTTTCTTT. This sequence encodes CASSYVAARVDAEAFF.

This clonotype was seen at least ten times. This CDR3 reads CASRPPPQMNTEAFF. The CDR3 DNA reads TGTGCCAGCAGGCCTCCGCCCCAAATGAACACTGAAGCTTTCTTT. The J gene is TRBJ1-1, the V gene TRBV6-1; D gene uncertain. Looked up from germline, CDR1 is MNHNS and CDR2 is SASEGT. The CDR3 is made up of 15 amino acids. V lost 6 bases, J lost 0 bases, and 14 bases lay in between.

This clonotype was recorded at least ten times. This chain joins TRBV28 and TRBJ1-6; D possibly corresponds to TRBD1 (6 bases). The CDR3 is made up of 13 amino acids. V dropped 5 bases and J dropped 8 bases, with 10 bases sitting between them. Germline assignment: CDR1 MDHEN and CDR2 SYDVKM. The chain's CDR3 is CASSPYRDSPLHF. As DNA, the CDR3 is TGTGCCAGCAGTCCCTACAGGGATTCACCCCTCCACTTT.

This CDR3 is CASSIRDSARSEQYF. The CDR3, as DNA: TGTGCCAGCAGTATCCGGGACAGCGCAAGGAGCGAGCAGTACTTC. The V gene is TRBV6-2 or TRBV6-3, the J gene TRBJ2-7, with 7 bases aligning to TRBD1. This CDR3 spans 15 amino acids. The germline gives CDR1 MNHEY, CDR2 SVGEGT. V lost 5 bases to trimming and J lost 6 bases; unmatched junction nucleotides: 13.

There are a few counts of this clonotype. A single base separates this from a much larger clone, so it may be a read error. The rearrangement joins TRBV12-3 or TRBV12-4 to TRBJ2-5; perhaps TRBD1 as D (6 bases). CDR3 length equals 15 residues. The CDR3 bases are TGTGCCATCAGTTTCCGTAGAGGGGGAGCAGAGACCCAGTACTTC. Protein: CAISFRRGGAETQYF.

This chain joins TRBV11-1 and TRBJ2-7, with TRBD1 matching 9 bases. Germline CDR1 and CDR2: SGHAT and FQDESV (reference sequence). V gave up 5 bases and J gave up 4 bases; unmatched junction bases: 12. The CDR3 is 16 amino acids. The CDR3 loop is CASSPVPGQGSYEQYF. For the CDR3, the DNA is TGTGCCAGCAGCCCGGTCCCGGGACAGGGCTCATACGAGCAGTACTTC.

This clonotype was seen ten or more times. This chain links TRBV6-2 or TRBV6-3 with TRBJ1-5, with D possibly being TRBD1 (6 bases). This CDR3 has 17 amino acids. The germline V gene encodes CDR1 MNHEY and CDR2 SVGEGT. The ends were cut back, 2 bases at V and 5 bases at J, with 19 bases in the middle. The CDR3 is CASSYLDMGAWDQPQHF. The CDR3 DNA sequence: TGTGCCAGCAGTTACCTCGATATGGGGGCATGGGATCAGCCCCAGCATTTT.

This clonotype was seen at least ten times. The gene calls are TRBV11-2 and TRBJ1-2, with D perhaps matching TRBD1 (6 bases). CDR3 length: 16 amino acids. Germline lookup yields CDR1 SGHAT and CDR2 FQNNGV. Deletions cut 5 bases from V and 4 bases from J, with 20 bases between. The DNA for the CDR3 is TGTGCCAGCAGCCCAGCTCCGGGGGGCTCAATCTATGGCTACACCTTC. Its translation is CASSPAPGGSIYGYTF.

This clonotype was counted ten times or more. This rearrangement joins TRBV20-1 to TRBJ2-7; weak D call: TRBD2 (5 bases). This CDR3 contains 15 residues. Germline CDR1 and CDR2: DFQATT and SNEGSKA (reference sequence). The ends were cut back, 2 bases at V and 2 bases at J, with 16 bases in the middle. The CDR3 DNA reads TGCAGTGCTAGACGTTCGAGCGGCTCCCCCTACGAGCAGTACTTC. Translating gives CSARRSSGSPYEQYF.

On this clonotype: In this CDR3 the conserved last residue, phenylalanine or tryptophan, is missing, so a read error is likely. The V and J genes are TRBV12-3 or TRBV12-4 and TRBJ1-2, with no clear D. V was trimmed by 0 bases and J by 8 bases, leaving 10 bases between them. The CDR3 runs 13 residues. CDR3 sequence reads: CASSLAAGFGYTL. DNA of the CDR3: TGTGCCAGCAGTTTAGCGGCCGGGTTCGGCTACACCCTC.

In regard to this clonotype: An end of the junction does not agree with germline; a read error may underlie this. V is TRBV20-1 and J is TRBJ2-7; TRBD1 matches 9 bases. This CDR3 comprises 15 residues. The germline gives CDR1 DFQATT, CDR2 SNEGSKA (reference sequence). The CDR3 bases are TGCAGTGCCAAGACCGGGACAGGGACCTACTACGAGCAGTGCTTC. Protein product: CSAKTGTGTYYEQCF.

This clonotype was observed at least ten times. The genes are TRBV12-3 or TRBV12-4 and TRBJ1-1; D remains ambiguous. Trimming took off 3 bases at V and 1 base at J, with 9 bases between the two ends. The CDR3 has 14 amino acids. The DNA of the CDR3 is TGTGCCAGCAGTTTGGGCGGCCCGAACACTGAAGCTTTCTTT. It encodes CASSLGGPNTEAFF.